Shown below are 14 T cell receptor beta chains from a single sample sequenced in a study of blood T cell repertoires in COVID-19. The repertoire was sequenced with immunoSEQ multiplex PCR; TCRdb's copy has only in-frame clones and lacks some. The data contain under 250,000 clones, approximately 80% of them seen just once; the ten biggest clones take up roughly 30%. The material sequenced was peripheral blood. The receptors come from a man in his forties or fifties with acute or convalescent COVID-19.

The chain has TRBV19 and TRBJ2-7; D perhaps matches TRBD2 (5 bases). Per germline, CDR1 LNHDA and CDR2 SQIVND (reference sequence). The V gene lost 10 bases and the J gene lost 3 bases, with 34 bases spanning the gap. CDR3 length equals 19 residues. CDR3: CATRPVAGWGVSPDYEQYF. CDR3 nucleotide sequence: TGTGCCACCCGCCCTGTCGCAGGTTGGGGAGTCAGTCCGGACTACGAGCAGTACTTC.

The chain couples TRBV5-1 to TRBJ2-1; TRBD2 agrees at 9 bases. The CDR3 extends over 13 amino acids. Germline-derived CDR1 and CDR2 are SGHRS and YFSETQ. The J segment lost 6 bases and the V segment lost 7 bases, leaving 5 bases of the junction unmatched. The CDR3 spells CASRLAGSNEQFF. CDR3 coding DNA: TGCGCCAGCCGTCTAGCGGGATCCAATGAGCAGTTCTTC.

This clone was counted only a few times. The CDR3 region has the DNA TGTGCCAGCAGTTCCGCGGGACTGATTTATGGCTACACCTTC. Its protein product is CASSSAGLIYGYTF. The gene calls are TRBV27 and TRBJ1-2, with D tentatively TRBD1 (5 bases). This CDR3 comprises 14 residues. The germline CDR1 and CDR2 sequences are MNHEY and SMNVEV (reference sequence). V was trimmed by 4 bases and J by 5 bases, leaving 14 bases between them.

The gene calls are TRBV15 and TRBJ2-7; D might be TRBD1 (5 bases). The CDR3 runs 15 residues. Per germline, CDR1 LNHNV and CDR2 YYDKDF (reference sequence). V was cut by 0 bases and J by 1 base, with 10 bases left in between. CDR3 residues: CATSRDVQGSYEQYF. The CDR3 bases are TGTGCCACCAGCAGAGATGTTCAGGGATCCTACGAGCAGTACTTC.

The genes are TRBV5-1 and TRBJ1-1, with D hard to call. There are 14 residues in the CDR3. In germline, CDR1 is SGHRS, CDR2 YFSETQ. The V gene lost 4 bases and the J gene lost 4 bases, with 14 bases spanning the gap. The CDR3 loop reads CASSLRWRGTEAFF. The CDR3 bases are TGCGCCAGCAGCCTACGATGGCGAGGCACTGAAGCTTTCTTT.

This rearrangement joins TRBV6-2 or TRBV6-3 to TRBJ1-5; a weak D match, TRBD1 (5 bases). Looked up from germline, CDR1 is MNHEY and CDR2 is SVGEGT. Trimming left V 0 bases short and J 3 bases short, with 12 bases between. This CDR3 has 16 residues. In DNA form, the CDR3 reads TGTGCCAGCAGTTACTCGAGACGGACATACAATCAGCCCCAGCATTTT. Its protein product is CASSYSRRTYNQPQHF.

This chain joins TRBV30 and TRBJ2-6; 10 bases match TRBD1. CDR3 length: 19 residues. V shed 0 bases, J shed 0 bases, and the junction held 8 bases outside the gene matches. CDR1 is GTSNPN, CDR2 SVGIG, per germline (reference sequence). CDR3 in DNA: TGTGCCTGGAGTGTGTTCGGGACAGGGGTCAGCTCTGGGGCCAACGTCCTGACTTTC. Protein sequence: CAWSVFGTGVSSGANVLTF.

This chain joins TRBV19 and TRBJ2-7, with TRBD2 matching 7 bases. Germline CDR1 and CDR2: LNHDA and SQIVND (reference sequence). The V segment lost 2 bases and the J segment 7 bases; nucleotides outside the gene matches: 11. The CDR3 contains 15 residues. CDR3 sequence reads: CASSIMAGAEGEQYF. Here the CDR3 DNA reads TGTGCCAGTAGTATAATGGCGGGAGCCGAGGGAGAGCAGTACTTC.

V is TRBV11-2 and J is TRBJ2-3, with 9 bases identical to TRBD1. CDR3 size: 16 residues. Germline assignment: CDR1 SGHAT and CDR2 FQNNGV. Trimming took 5 bases from V and 7 from J; bases not matched to a gene: 13. The CDR3 DNA reads TGTGCCAGCAGCCTACCCCCGGGACAGGGAGGGTATACGCAGTATTTT. Amino acids: CASSLPPGQGGYTQYF.

This sequence joins TRBV14 and TRBJ2-7; 9 nucleotides match TRBD2. Unmatched junction bases numbered 5, after V lost 4 bases and J lost 7 bases. Germline V CDR1 and CDR2: SGHDN, FVKESK. The length of the CDR3 is 13 residues. The DNA of the CDR3 is TGTGCCAGCAGCCGTAACGCGGGGGGGGAGCAGTACTTC. Protein: CASSRNAGGEQYF. The entire variable domain, with the rest obtained from reference TRBV14 and TRBJ2-7, is as follows: EAGVTQFPSHSVIEKGQTVTLRCDPISGHDNLYWYRRVMGKEIKFLLHFVKESKQDESGMPNNRFLAERTGGTYSTLKVQPAELEDSGVYFCASSRNAGGEQYFGPGTRLTVT.

The gene calls are TRBV5-3 and TRBJ1-4; 12 nucleotides agree with TRBD1. TRBV5-3 is an open reading frame, and its role is uncertain. J lost 7 bases, V lost 4 bases, and 23 bases had no gene match. The CDR3 is 21 residues long. The CDR3 protein is CARSRTEKIAPGTGGVEKLFF. The CDR3 DNA reads TGTGCCAGAAGCCGAACCGAAAAAATCGCCCCCGGGACAGGGGGCGTTGAAAAACTGTTTTTT.

The V gene is TRBV30, the J gene TRBJ2-1; maybe TRBD2 (6 bases). The length of the CDR3 is 14 residues. Germline CDR1 is GTSNPN and CDR2 is SVGIG (reference sequence). V lost 4 bases and J lost 0, with 10 bases in between. CDR3 DNA sequence: TGTGCCTGGAACGTCGGGAGCTCCTACAATGAGCAGTTCTTC. Translated: CAWNVGSSYNEQFF.

J is TRBJ1-4 and V is TRBV3-1 (or the pseudogene TRBV3-2), with no clear D. This CDR3 spans 11 amino acids. CDR1 is LGHDT and CDR2 is YNNKEL in the germline V gene (reference sequence). V was trimmed by 3 bases and J by 12 bases, leaving 8 bases between them. The CDR3: CASSHTGELFF. For the CDR3, the DNA is TGTGCCAGCAGCCATACCGGGGAACTGTTTTTT.

The chain joins TRBV5-1 to TRBJ2-7; D might be TRBD2 (6 bases). Germline-derived CDR1 and CDR2 are SGHRS and YFSETQ. Trimming left V 0 bases short and J 4 bases short, with 14 bases between. The CDR3 totals 15 residues. CDR3 in amino acids: CASSLVPSEQYEQYF. In DNA form, the CDR3 reads TGCGCCAGCAGCTTGGTGCCTAGCGAACAATACGAGCAGTACTTC.